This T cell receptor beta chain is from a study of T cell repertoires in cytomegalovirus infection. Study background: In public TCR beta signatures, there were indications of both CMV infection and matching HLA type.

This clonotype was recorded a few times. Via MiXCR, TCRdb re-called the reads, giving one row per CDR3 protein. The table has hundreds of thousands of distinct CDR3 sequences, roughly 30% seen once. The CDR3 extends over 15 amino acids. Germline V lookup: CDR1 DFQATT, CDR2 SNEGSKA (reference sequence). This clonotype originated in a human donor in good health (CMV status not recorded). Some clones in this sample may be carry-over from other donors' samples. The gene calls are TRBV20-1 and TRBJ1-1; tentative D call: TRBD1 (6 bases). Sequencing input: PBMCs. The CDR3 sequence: CRGAVDGSRGTEAFF. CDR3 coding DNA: TGCAGGGGGGCCGTGGACGGGAGTCGAGGCACTGAAGCTTTCTTT.